This T cell receptor beta chain is from a study of blood T cell repertoires in COVID-19. Clones were read by immunoSEQ multiplex PCR, and TCRdb kept only the in-frame ones, dropping some. The table has approximately 93,000 clones, 60% to 85% seen once. Per germline, CDR1 SGHTA and CDR2 FQGNSA. The CDR3 is made up of 18 amino acids. V was clipped by 5 bases and J by 1 base; unmatched bases: 16. The clonotype originates from a woman aged 80 or over with acute or convalescent COVID-19. The sample consisted of peripheral blood. This chain connects TRBV7-2 to TRBJ2-7; 8 bases are shared with TRBD1. The DNA for the CDR3 is TGTGCCAGCAGCCGTAGGACAGGGTCGGCCTGGGGGTCCTACGAGCAGTACTTC. It translates to CASSRRTGSAWGSYEQYF.